Sequencing of this T cell receptor beta chain was carried out in a study of blood T cell repertoires in COVID-19. V dropped 2 bases and J dropped 9; count of bases not matched to a gene: 11. Germline lookup yields CDR1 MNHNS and CDR2 SASEGT. The CDR3 runs 16 residues. The authors' processing: How many nucleated cells were present was estimated from reference gene primer amplification. Profiled with immunoSEQ multiplex PCR; TCRdb holds only in-frame clones, not every one. D and trimming come from the DNA, and the V and J calls and clone size come from that table. Here the sample spans around 220,000 clones, approximately 86% being singletons.

Sequencing was done on a sample of peripheral blood. The chain recombines TRBV6-1 with TRBJ2-1; 9 bases fit TRBD2. The receptor was isolated from a woman aged 80 or over with active or convalescent COVID-19. The DNA of the CDR3 is TGTGCCAGCAGTGAAAGCCCTAGCGGGAATCTCCCTGAGCAGTTCTTC. This codes for CASSESPSGNLPEQFF.